The next 32 T cell receptor beta chains were all read from a single sample in a study of shared clonotypes between healthy human individuals. Here immunoSEQ multiplex PCR was the method, and the copy in TCRdb shows in-frame clones only, minus some. The sample consists of just over 2,000,000 clones, 85% to 95% of them appearing once. The sequenced sample consisted of naive CD4+ T cells sorted from blood. As to subset: CD45RA+ positively selected. These receptors were obtained from a man aged 18-30 years in good health.

The chain uses TRBV9 and TRBJ2-5; 7 bases agree with TRBD2. CDR1 and CDR2 (germline): SGDLS, YYNGEE. The junction had 12 bases not matched to a gene; V was cut back by 5 bases and J by 5 bases. The CDR3 consists of 15 residues. This chain's CDR3 is CASSPGAGAEETQYF. The CDR3 DNA is TGTGCCAGCAGTCCTGGGGCGGGAGCGGAGGAGACCCAGTACTTC.

This clone was seen a single time. The chain recombines TRBV18 with TRBJ1-6; D is perhaps TRBD1 (5 bases). The CDR3 sequence is 15 residues long. Per the germline V gene, CDR1 is KGHSH and CDR2 is LQKENI. Trimming removed 3 bases from V and 9 bases from J, with 15 bases in between. The CDR3 coding sequence is TGTGCCAGCTCACCCCTGGGGGGGGAGTTTTCACCCCTCCACTTT. Its translation: CASSPLGGEFSPLHF.

V and J are TRBV5-4 and TRBJ2-7; 11 positions agree with TRBD1. Germline V CDR1 and CDR2: SGHNT, YYREEE (reference sequence). The CDR3 consists of 13 residues. V shed 4 bases, J shed 9 bases, and the junction held 6 bases outside the gene matches. CDR3 loop: CASSPDRGLMQYF. The CDR3 DNA reads TGTGCCAGCAGCCCGGACAGGGGGCTTATGCAGTACTTC.

The V and J genes are TRBV6-1 and TRBJ1-5; D gene unclear. CDR3 size: 15 residues. Per the germline V gene, CDR1 is MNHNS and CDR2 is SASEGT. Trimming stripped 7 bases from V and 2 bases from J, with 15 bases between. The CDR3, as DNA: TGTGCCAGCACCCTTGACACCCTGGGCAATCAGCCCCAGCATTTT. Amino acid sequence: CASTLDTLGNQPQHF.

Note on this clone: Other nucleotide sequences from this sample produce the same CDR3. The chain joins TRBV29-1 to TRBJ1-5; D call uncertain. V shed 4 bases and J shed 0 bases, with 7 bases lying between them. Germline loops: CDR1 SQVTM, CDR2 ANQGSEA. The CDR3 loop spans 13 amino acids. Here the CDR3 DNA reads TGCAGCGTTGGGGGAGATAGCAATCAGCCCCAGCATTTT. Protein product: CSVGGDSNQPQHF.

V is TRBV5-1 and J is TRBJ2-1, with TRBD1 matching over 8 bases. Germline CDR1 reads SGHRS; CDR2 reads YFSETQ. This CDR3 spans 14 amino acids. V gave up 4 bases and J gave up 6 bases; unmatched junction bases: 6. The CDR3 loop is CASSGGQVANEQFF. CDR3 coding DNA: TGCGCCAGCAGCGGGGGACAGGTAGCCAATGAGCAGTTCTTC.

The chain combines TRBV30 with TRBJ1-6; TRBD1 is a possible D gene (6 bases). This CDR3 has 13 residues. Trimming took off 8 bases at V and 7 bases at J, with 15 bases between the two ends. Germline V gene data show CDR1 as GTSNPN and CDR2 as SVGIG (reference sequence). The chain's CDR3 is CAGSTGLNSPLHF. The CDR3 nucleotides are TGTGCCGGATCCACAGGGCTAAATTCACCCCTCCACTTT. The variable domain in full, with the rest retrieved from reference TRBV30 and TRBJ1-6, is SQTIHQWPATLVQPVGSPLSLECTVEGTSNPNLYWYRQAAGRGLQLLFYSVGIGQISSEVPQNLSASRPQDRQFILSSKKLLLSDSGFYLCAGSTGLNSPLHFGNGTRLTVT.

V usage is TRBV10-2 and J usage is TRBJ1-2; D gene uncertain. V was shortened by 8 bases and J by 1 base, with 5 bases between the two germline ends. This CDR3 has 11 amino acids. In germline, CDR1 is WSHSY, CDR2 SAAADI. CDR3 coding DNA: TGCGCCAGCCACAGTAACTATGGCTACACCTTC. Its translation is CASHSNYGYTF.

The chain employs TRBV25-1 and TRBJ2-2; TRBD1 matches at 11 bases. The CDR3 is 16 amino acids. Germline assignment: CDR1 MGHDK and CDR2 SYGVNS. Trimming removed 2 bases from V and 5 bases from J; junction bases left unmatched: 4. The DNA of the CDR3 is TGTGCCAGCAGTGAAAGGGGGACAGGGGGAACCGGGGAGCTGTTTTTT. This codes for CASSERGTGGTGELFF.

The rearrangement uses TRBV7-9 and TRBJ1-5, with 7 bases lining up with TRBD1. The V gene end was trimmed by 6 bases and the J gene end by 2 bases; junction bases not matched to a gene: 7. The CDR3 runs 15 residues. Germline CDR1 reads SEHNR; CDR2 reads FQNEAQ (reference sequence). CDR3 region: CASSHSGGGNQPQHF. CDR3 bases: TGTGCCAGCAGTCACTCAGGGGGAGGCAATCAGCCCCAGCATTTT.

The chain is built from TRBV19 and TRBJ1-4; unclear D gene. Trimming removed 7 bases at V and 6 bases at J, with 15 bases between. Germline-derived CDR1 and CDR2 are LNHDA and SQIVND (reference sequence). This CDR3 is built from 14 residues. The CDR3: CASKGRIQDEKLFF. The CDR3 DNA follows: TGTGCCAGTAAGGGCAGGATCCAGGATGAAAAACTGTTTTTT.

The V call is TRBV29-1, the J call TRBJ1-2; 8 bases are shared with TRBD1. The CDR3 contains 11 residues. Per the germline V gene, CDR1 is SQVTM and CDR2 is ANQGSEA. The junction had 3 bases not matched to a gene; V was cut back by 4 bases and J by 8 bases. CDR3 sequence: CSVGQGRGYTF. CDR3 coding DNA: TGCAGCGTTGGACAGGGGCGAGGCTACACCTTC.

The J gene is TRBJ2-2, the V gene TRBV7-2; D unclear. Per the germline V gene, CDR1 is SGHTA and CDR2 is FQGNSA. The length of the CDR3 is 12 residues. V was pared by 5 bases and J by 3 bases, with 4 bases between. CDR3 DNA sequence: TGTGCCAGCAGCATATACACCGGGGAGCTGTTTTTT. It yields the protein CASSIYTGELFF.

This chain connects TRBV6-6 to TRBJ2-3; the D call may be TRBD1 or TRBD2 (5 bases each). Germline values: CDR1 MNHNY, CDR2 SVGAGI (reference sequence). This CDR3 has 11 residues. The germline V and J ends were trimmed by 6 bases and 7 bases, with 8 bases remaining between them. In DNA, the CDR3 is TGTGCCAGCAGCGAGGGGTATACGCAGTATTTT. Amino acids: CASSEGYTQYF.

This sequence joins TRBV30 and TRBJ1-6; 7 bases match TRBD1. After removal of 3 bases from V and 7 bases from J, the junction contained 3 bases not matched to a gene. Per the germline V gene, CDR1 is GTSNPN and CDR2 is SVGIG (reference sequence). The CDR3 length is 13 residues. The CDR3 loop reads CAWSRQGNSPLHF. In DNA, the CDR3 is TGTGCCTGGAGCCGACAGGGCAATTCACCCCTCCACTTT.

The V call is TRBV6-1, the J call TRBJ1-2; D is unresolved. The CDR3 spans 13 residues. Germline V CDR1 and CDR2: MNHNS, SASEGT. V lost 2 bases, J lost 8 bases, and 12 bases lay in between. DNA for the CDR3: TGTGCCAGCAGTGAATTCATGATGGGGGGCTACACCTTC. Protein: CASSEFMMGGYTF.

This chain links TRBV10-3 with TRBJ2-7; D gene uncertain. The CDR3 consists of 15 residues. V lost 0 bases, J lost 0 bases, and 9 bases lay in between. CDR1 is ENHRY and CDR2 is SYGVKD in the germline V gene. The CDR3 DNA is TGTGCCATCAGTGAGTCGGGGATAGACTCCTACGAGCAGTACTTC. This sequence encodes CAISESGIDSYEQYF.

V gene TRBV7-2 combines with J gene TRBJ2-3; TRBD2 matches at 9 bases. In germline, CDR1 is SGHTA, CDR2 FQGNSA. Germline trimming cut 4 bases from V and 7 bases from J; bases unmatched to any gene: 15. This CDR3 is built from 17 residues. CDR3: CASSSAGDSGSVNTQYF. In DNA form, the CDR3 reads TGTGCCAGCAGCTCCGCCGGGGATAGCGGGAGTGTGAATACGCAGTATTTT.

The chain employs TRBV19 and TRBJ1-5, with TRBD1 as a possible D gene (5 bases). CDR1 is LNHDA, CDR2 SQIVND, per germline (reference sequence). The CDR3 contains 15 residues. Trimming removed 7 bases from V and 3 bases from J, with 16 bases in between. CDR3 protein: CASMREPGLNQPQHF. CDR3 coding DNA: TGTGCCAGTATGAGGGAACCAGGGCTCAATCAGCCCCAGCATTTT.

The chain links TRBV7-8 to TRBJ2-1; no reliable D call. The germline CDR1 and CDR2 sequences are SGHVS and FQNEAQ. The CDR3 is made up of 15 amino acids. V gave up 2 bases and J gave up 5 bases, with 13 bases separating them. CDR3 DNA: TGTGCCAGCAGCTTAAGGCGATTTAGAGACAATGAGCAGTTCTTC. Amino acids: CASSLRRFRDNEQFF.

This chain links TRBV5-1 with TRBJ1-1, with TRBD1 identical over 9 bases. Germline V lookup: CDR1 SGHRS, CDR2 YFSETQ. The CDR3 covers 13 residues. V gave up 6 bases and J gave up 1 base; unmatched junction bases: 1. CDR3 residues: CASKGQGNTEAFF. The CDR3 nucleotides are TGCGCCAGCAAGGGACAGGGGAACACTGAAGCTTTCTTT.

Concerning this clone itself: This same CDR3 is encoded by further DNA sequences in the sample. J is TRBJ1-2 and V is TRBV7-9, with TRBD1 matching over 7 bases. The CDR3 sequence is 14 residues long. The junction had 2 bases not matched to a gene; V was cut back by 1 base and J by 3 bases. Per germline, CDR1 SEHNR and CDR2 FQNEAQ (reference sequence). This chain's CDR3 is CASSLGQGDYGYTF. As DNA, the CDR3 is TGTGCCAGCAGCTTAGGGCAGGGGGACTATGGCTACACCTTC.

The table lists this clone with a count of one. The chain employs TRBV5-6 and TRBJ2-4; tentatively, D is TRBD1 (6 bases). V lost 1 base to trimming and J lost 4 bases, with 15 bases between them. In germline, CDR1 is SGHDT, CDR2 YYEEEE. The CDR3 length is 16 residues. The DNA for the CDR3 is TGTGCCAGCAGCTTGATTCATGCAGGGGTAAAAAACATTCAGTACTTC. Its translation: CASSLIHAGVKNIQYF.

The V gene is TRBV6-6, the J gene TRBJ1-5; the match to TRBD1 covers 11 bases. The V gene's germline CDR1 is MNHNY and CDR2 SVGAGI (reference sequence). The CDR3 totals 13 residues. Germline trimming cut 5 bases from V and 9 bases from J; bases unmatched to any gene: 3. The CDR3 sequence is CASSRDRGGPQHF. CDR3 coding DNA: TGTGCCAGCAGTCGGGACAGGGGGGGGCCCCAGCATTTT.

This clone is a singleton in its sample. At the DNA level, this CDR3 is encoded by other sequences in the same sample as well. This CDR3 reads CASSVGPGNTIYF. Written as DNA, the CDR3 is TGTGCCAGCAGCGTAGGCCCGGGAAACACCATATATTTT. The J gene is TRBJ1-3, the V gene TRBV9; no clear D. Germline CDR1 SGDLS, CDR2 YYNGEE. V was cut by 0 bases and J by 4 bases, with 5 bases left in between. The CDR3 sequence is 13 residues long.

V and J are TRBV7-9 and TRBJ2-7; 10 positions match TRBD1. CDR1 and CDR2 (germline): SEHNR, FQNEAQ (reference sequence). V trimming: 3 bases; J trimming: 5 bases; junction bases outside the gene matches: 10. This CDR3 has 16 residues. The chain's CDR3 is CASSFVLGTGANEQYF. The CDR3 DNA follows: TGTGCCAGCAGCTTTGTATTGGGGACAGGGGCCAACGAGCAGTACTTC.

The chain joins TRBV27 to TRBJ2-7; 8 bases match TRBD1. Germline V gives CDR1 MNHEY, CDR2 SMNVEV (reference sequence). The CDR3 extends over 16 amino acids. The junction had 10 bases not matched to a gene; V was cut back by 6 bases and J by 0 bases. The CDR3, as DNA: TGTGCCAGCAGCTCCAGGACAGGGTCCCCCTCCTACGAGCAGTACTTC. Its protein is CASSSRTGSPSYEQYF.

V gene TRBV6-1 combines with J gene TRBJ1-5; possibly TRBD1 for D (6 bases). CDR1 MNHNS and CDR2 SASEGT come from the germline V gene. Trimming stripped 1 base from V and 9 bases from J, with 13 bases between. CDR3 size: 14 residues. CDR3 nucleotides: TGTGCCAGCAGTGAAGACAGGGAATTAACGCCCCAGCATTTT. It translates to CASSEDRELTPQHF.

The chain joins TRBV7-2 to TRBJ2-1; 8 bases fit TRBD2. This CDR3 has 18 residues. Germline V gene data show CDR1 as SGHTA and CDR2 as FQGNSA. The V gene end was trimmed by 2 bases and the J gene end by 4 bases; junction bases not matched to a gene: 13. CDR3: CASSLMARGSGVYNEQFF. The CDR3 DNA reads as TGTGCCAGCAGCTTAATGGCCCGGGGTAGCGGGGTTTACAATGAGCAGTTCTTC.

A note on this clone: The final CDR3 position lacks the conserved phenylalanine or tryptophan, pointing to a likely read error. The chain couples TRBV11-2 to TRBJ2-3; D not resolved. Trimming cost V 1 base and J 1 base, with 12 bases left between them. Germline V lookup: CDR1 SGHAT, CDR2 FQNNGV. The CDR3 has 16 amino acids. The CDR3 protein is CASSLGQKGGTDTQYL. CDR3 nucleotide sequence: TGTGCCAGCAGCTTAGGCCAGAAGGGTGGCACAGATACGCAGTATCTT.

V is TRBV9 and J is TRBJ2-3; TRBD2 aligns across 8 bases. Germline V lookup: CDR1 SGDLS, CDR2 YYNGEE. The CDR3 spans 18 residues. V gave up 1 base and J gave up 0 bases; unmatched junction bases: 10. CDR3 nucleotides: TGTGCCAGCAGCGTAACCGGGGTAGCGGGGAGTAGCACAGATACGCAGTATTTT. Its protein is CASSVTGVAGSSTDTQYF.

This clone was seen a single time. The chain joins TRBV10-3 to TRBJ1-2; D is ambiguous. The V and J ends lost 2 bases and 3 bases respectively, with 10 bases between them. CDR1 is ENHRY and CDR2 is SYGVKD in the germline V gene. CDR3 length: 14 residues. CDR3 sequence reads: CAISEGGQYYGYTF. The DNA for the CDR3 is TGTGCCATCAGTGAGGGTGGGCAGTACTATGGCTACACCTTC.